This entry is about one T cell receptor (beta chain). The entry originates in a study of blood T cell repertoires in COVID-19. Study details: Some COVID-19 samples were acute and others convalescent; all came from the United States, Italy and Spain. Sources were T cells, B-cell-depleted T cells, or PBMCs; the material itself was cDNA or gDNA.

The assay was immunoSEQ multiplex PCR, and TCRdb's table has in-frame clones only and misses some. The sample carries about 170,000 clones, over 75% recorded once. This clonotype originated in a man aged 55 to 69 who had recovered from COVID-19. Sequencing was performed on peripheral blood.

The CDR3 region has the DNA TGTGCCAGCAGTTCCCTTGGGGGGGGTAACTATGGCTACACCTTC. Translation gives CASSSLGGGNYGYTF. V usage is TRBV27 and J usage is TRBJ1-2; D may be TRBD1 (5 bases). The CDR3 spans 15 residues. Deletions cut 4 bases from V and 1 base from J, with 13 bases between. In germline, CDR1 is MNHEY, CDR2 SMNVEV (reference sequence).